These 21 T cell receptor beta chains came from one sample sequenced in a study of cytomegalovirus exposure and HLA in healthy donors. Some clones are missing from TCRdb's copy, which holds only in-frame ones; the method was immunoSEQ multiplex PCR. The sample has some 170,000 clones, about 89% seen once. The specimen was PBMCs. These receptors were collected from a young man in good health and CMV-seropositive.

The V call is TRBV28, the J call TRBJ2-7, with no clear D. Trimming took off 8 bases at V and 0 bases at J, with 14 bases between the two ends. CDR3 length equals 14 residues. Germline CDR1 reads MDHEN; CDR2 reads SYDVKM. The CDR3 reads CASAVAVSSYEQYF. CDR3 bases: TGTGCCAGCGCGGTGGCAGTTTCCTCCTACGAGCAGTACTTC.

This rearrangement joins TRBV30 to TRBJ1-4, with D perhaps TRBD1 (5 bases). The CDR3 length is 13 residues. The V gene's germline CDR1 is GTSNPN and CDR2 SVGIG (reference sequence). Trimming stripped 1 base from V and 5 bases from J, with 8 bases between. Here the CDR3 DNA reads TGTGCCTGGAGTGGGGGACTCAATGAAAAACTGTTTTTT. Residues: CAWSGGLNEKLFF.

The chain carries TRBV27 and TRBJ1-1; TRBD1 matches 10 bases. The CDR3 totals 16 residues. Germline assignment: CDR1 MNHEY and CDR2 SMNVEV (reference sequence). V gave up 7 bases and J gave up 5 bases; unmatched junction bases: 13. The CDR3 is CASKRQGAGIGTEAFF. The CDR3 DNA reads as TGTGCCAGCAAAAGACAGGGGGCTGGTATAGGGACTGAAGCTTTCTTT.

This chain uses TRBV27 with TRBJ2-7; 7 bases are a match to TRBD1. Germline V gene sequence: CDR1 MNHEY, CDR2 SMNVEV (reference sequence). CDR3 length: 14 residues. The V gene end was trimmed by 5 bases and the J gene end by 2 bases; junction bases not matched to a gene: 6. The CDR3 spells CASSQWDSPYEQYF. CDR3 coding DNA: TGTGCCAGCAGTCAATGGGACAGCCCCTACGAGCAGTACTTC.

The chain links TRBV5-6 to TRBJ1-4; 8 nucleotides line up with TRBD1. Germline V gene sequence: CDR1 SGHDT, CDR2 YYEEEE. This CDR3 spans 16 amino acids. Trimming at V came to 2 bases and at J to 2 bases, leaving 5 bases not matched to a gene. CDR3: CASSFGQGRTNEKLFF. CDR3 DNA: TGTGCCAGCAGCTTTGGACAGGGCCGGACTAATGAAAAACTGTTTTTT.

This chain links TRBV6-1 with TRBJ2-3; 14 nucleotides agree with TRBD2. From germline, CDR1 is MNHNS and CDR2 SASEGT. CDR3 length equals 15 residues. With V trimmed by 3 bases and J by 4 bases, 0 bases remained unmatched. The CDR3 region has the DNA TGTGCCAGCAGTGAGGGACTAGCGGGAGCAGATACGCAGTATTTT. It codes for CASSEGLAGADTQYF.

The V gene is TRBV7-9, the J gene TRBJ2-5; 9 bases align to TRBD2. Per the germline V gene, CDR1 is SEHNR and CDR2 is FQNEAQ (reference sequence). This CDR3 contains 16 residues. V was clipped by 1 base and J by 1 base; unmatched bases: 4. The CDR3 sequence is CASSLGLAGSQETQYF. As DNA, the CDR3 is TGTGCCAGCAGCTTAGGTCTAGCGGGGTCCCAAGAGACCCAGTACTTC.

This clone has just one count. This chain connects TRBV5-4 to TRBJ2-4, with a weak D call TRBD1 (6 bases). The CDR3 loop spans 14 amino acids. Germline assignment: CDR1 SGHNT and CDR2 YYREEE (reference sequence). V was trimmed by 3 bases and J by 8 bases, leaving 15 bases between them. CDR3 sequence (DNA): TGTGCCAGCAGCTCTAGGACAGACTCGGACATTCAGTACTTC. Translating it yields CASSSRTDSDIQYF. Supplemented by reference TRBV5-4 and TRBJ2-4, the full variable domain reads ETGVTQSPTHLIKTRGQQVTLRCSSQSGHNTVSWYQQALGQGPQFIFQYYREEENGRGNFPPRFSGLQFPNYSSELNVNALELDDSALYLCASSSRTDSDIQYFGAGTRLSVL.

This chain joins TRBV28 and TRBJ1-5; D might be TRBD1 (6 bases). Trimming pared 6 bases from V and 0 bases from J, leaving 15 bases between. Germline CDR1 and CDR2: MDHEN and SYDVKM. The CDR3 is 16 residues long. The CDR3 sequence: CASSRRQVHSNQPQHF. The CDR3 DNA reads TGTGCCAGCAGCCGTCGACAGGTACATAGCAATCAGCCCCAGCATTTT.

In this sample, this clone turned up a few times. This chain uses TRBV7-6 with TRBJ1-5, with no clear D. Per the germline V gene, CDR1 is SGHVS and CDR2 is FNYEAQ. Deletions cut 5 bases from V and 3 bases from J, with 5 bases between. CDR3 size: 12 residues. Here the CDR3 reads CASSLFNQPQHF. The CDR3 DNA reads as TGTGCCAGCAGCCTATTCAATCAGCCCCAGCATTTT.

The count of this clone is one. The rearrangement joins TRBV15 to TRBJ2-3; 9 bases are a match to TRBD2. This CDR3 has 15 residues. J gave up 5 bases and V 6 bases, and 9 bases lay outside the gene matches. Germline V lookup: CDR1 LNHNV, CDR2 YYDKDF (reference sequence). This CDR3 is CATRPRGSGGDTQYF. CDR3 DNA sequence: TGTGCCACCAGACCCCGGGGTAGCGGGGGAGATACGCAGTATTTT.

This sequence joins TRBV19 and TRBJ1-2; possibly TRBD1 for D (5 bases). The CDR3 length is 14 residues. CDR1 LNHDA and CDR2 SQIVND come from the germline V gene (reference sequence). Between the trimmed V and J ends, which lost 3 bases and 4 bases, there was a span of 12 bases. The CDR3 reads CASSMGRQSYGYTF. The CDR3 DNA is TGTGCCAGTAGTATGGGCCGACAGAGCTATGGCTACACCTTC.

This clone was recorded only once. This sequence joins TRBV10-3 and TRBJ2-3; D gene unclear. The ends were cut back, 0 bases at V and 4 bases at J, with 5 bases in the middle. CDR1 and CDR2 (germline): ENHRY, SYGVKD. The CDR3 loop spans 13 amino acids. The DNA for the CDR3 is TGTGCCATCAGTGAGTCTCTCTCAGATACGCAGTATTTT. This sequence encodes CAISESLSDTQYF.

This sequence joins TRBV7-9 and TRBJ1-2, with D perhaps matching TRBD1 (5 bases). This CDR3 spans 17 amino acids. V lost 3 bases to trimming and J lost 3 bases, with 20 bases between them. The germline V gene has CDR1 SEHNR and CDR2 FQNEAQ (reference sequence). CDR3 loop: CASSFTSRSQAYYGYTF. The CDR3 bases are TGTGCCAGCAGCTTTACCTCCCGCTCACAGGCCTACTATGGCTACACCTTC.

CDR3 residues: CASRSTGEIAYEQYF. The CDR3 DNA reads TGTGCCAGCAGATCTACAGGGGAAATAGCCTACGAGCAGTACTTC. The chain links TRBV11-2 to TRBJ2-7, with TRBD1 matching over 7 bases. From germline, CDR1 is SGHAT and CDR2 FQNNGV. The junction had 10 bases not matched to a gene; V was cut back by 6 bases and J by 2 bases. This CDR3 contains 15 residues.

A single count supports this clone. V usage is TRBV18 and J usage is TRBJ2-7, with TRBD1 as a possible D gene (6 bases). Trimming removed 0 bases from V and 0 bases from J, with 9 bases in between. Germline CDR1 is KGHSH and CDR2 is LQKENI. The CDR3 has 15 amino acids. CDR3 sequence (DNA): TGTGCCAGCTCACCACCGTCCAGGGGCTCCTACGAGCAGTACTTC. Residues: CASSPPSRGSYEQYF.

Remarks on this clone: The same CDR3 can be traced to other DNA sequences in this sample. CDR3 region: CASSPGGEETQYF. CDR3 coding DNA: TGTGCCAGCTCACCGGGGGGGGAAGAGACCCAGTACTTC. V is TRBV18 and J is TRBJ2-5; the match to TRBD2 covers 7 bases. Germline-derived CDR1 and CDR2 are KGHSH and LQKENI. CDR3 size: 13 residues. V lost 3 bases and J lost 3; bases outside the gene matches: 1.

This clone was recorded a few times. This chain connects TRBV23-1 to TRBJ2-7; maybe TRBD1 (7 bases). TRBV23-1 falls under the ORF class, with uncertain function. The CDR3 extends over 17 amino acids. The V end was cut by 3 bases, the J end by 2 bases, with 20 bases between. The CDR3 protein is CASSHSGPTGEAYEQYF. CDR3 bases: TGCGCCAGCAGTCATTCAGGTCCAACAGGGGAGGCCTACGAGCAGTACTTC.

This clone was observed once. The chain is built from TRBV9 and TRBJ2-2; weak D call: TRBD2 (5 bases). CDR3 length equals 16 residues. The germline V and J ends were trimmed by 0 bases and 5 bases, with 14 bases remaining between them. CDR1 and CDR2 (germline): SGDLS, YYNGEE. The CDR3 DNA follows: TGTGCCAGCAGCGTAGACCTAGCCGCGCCAACCGGGGAGCTGTTTTTT. Residues: CASSVDLAAPTGELFF.

The rearrangement uses TRBV10-3 and TRBJ2-7, with a possible D match to TRBD1 (6 bases). Trimming stripped 3 bases from V and 5 bases from J, with 17 bases between. The germline gives CDR1 ENHRY, CDR2 SYGVKD. The CDR3 covers 15 residues. The CDR3 spells CAISEGDRPTNEQYF. The CDR3 DNA sequence: TGTGCCATCAGTGAAGGCGACAGGCCTACCAACGAGCAGTACTTC.

The chain employs TRBV9 and TRBJ2-2; 10 positions match TRBD2. Germline-derived CDR1 and CDR2 are SGDLS and YYNGEE. The CDR3 totals 16 residues. Trimming took 3 bases from V and 2 from J; bases not matched to a gene: 4. The CDR3: CASSDRTSGNTGELFF. DNA of the CDR3: TGTGCCAGCAGCGATCGGACTAGCGGAAACACCGGGGAGCTGTTTTTT.